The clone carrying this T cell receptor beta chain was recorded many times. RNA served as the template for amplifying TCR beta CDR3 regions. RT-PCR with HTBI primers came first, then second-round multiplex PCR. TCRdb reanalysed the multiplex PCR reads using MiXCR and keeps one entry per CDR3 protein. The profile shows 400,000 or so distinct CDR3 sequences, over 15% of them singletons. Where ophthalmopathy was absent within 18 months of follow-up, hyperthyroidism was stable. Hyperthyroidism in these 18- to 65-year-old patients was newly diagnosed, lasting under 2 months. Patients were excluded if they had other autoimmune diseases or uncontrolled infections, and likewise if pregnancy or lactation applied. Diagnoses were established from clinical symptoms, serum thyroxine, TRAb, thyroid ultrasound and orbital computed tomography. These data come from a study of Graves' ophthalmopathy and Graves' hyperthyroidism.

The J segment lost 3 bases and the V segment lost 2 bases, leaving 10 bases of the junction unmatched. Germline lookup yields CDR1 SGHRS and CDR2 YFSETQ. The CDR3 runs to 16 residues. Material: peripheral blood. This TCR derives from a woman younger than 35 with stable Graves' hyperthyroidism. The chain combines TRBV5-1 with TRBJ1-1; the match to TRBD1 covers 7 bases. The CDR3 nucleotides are TGCGCCAGCAGCTTCGCTCAGGGGGTAACGGACACTGAAGCTTTCTTT. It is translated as CASSFAQGVTDTEAFF.